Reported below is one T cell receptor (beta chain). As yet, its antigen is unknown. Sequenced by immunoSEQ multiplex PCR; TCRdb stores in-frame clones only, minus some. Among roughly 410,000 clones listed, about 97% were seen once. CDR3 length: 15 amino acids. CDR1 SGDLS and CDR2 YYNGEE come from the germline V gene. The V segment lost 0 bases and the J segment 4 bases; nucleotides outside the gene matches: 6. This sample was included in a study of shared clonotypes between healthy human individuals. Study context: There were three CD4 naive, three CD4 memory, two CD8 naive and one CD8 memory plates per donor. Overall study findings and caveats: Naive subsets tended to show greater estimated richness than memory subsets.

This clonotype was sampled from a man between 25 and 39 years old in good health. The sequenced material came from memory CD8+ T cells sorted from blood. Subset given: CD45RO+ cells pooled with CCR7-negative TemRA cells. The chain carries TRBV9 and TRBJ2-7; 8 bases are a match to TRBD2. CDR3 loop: CASSVASGGPYEQYF. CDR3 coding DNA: TGTGCCAGCAGCGTAGCCTCGGGAGGGCCGTACGAGCAGTACTTC.